This passage covers 22 T cell receptor beta chains from one sample sequenced in a study of neoadjuvant anti-PD-1 for oral cavity cancer. Profiled with immunoSEQ multiplex PCR; TCRdb holds only in-frame clones, not every one. The table has some 61,000 clones, 85% seen once; the top ten hold roughly 3.4%. Time point denoted: after neoadjuvant nivolumab, at surgical resection. This material consisted of PBMCs, taken after nivolumab (anti-PD-1) treatment. The receptors come from a person between 35 and 79 years old with oral cavity squamous cell carcinoma.

V gene TRBV6-5 combines with J gene TRBJ2-4; tentative D call: TRBD2 (6 bases). This CDR3 is 16 amino acids long. Trimming shortened V by 0 bases and J by 6 bases, and 15 bases separated the two germline ends. CDR1 is MNHEY, CDR2 SVGAGI, per germline. CDR3 loop: CASSYSGLSRGNIQYF. As DNA, the CDR3 is TGTGCCAGCAGTTACTCGGGACTCTCCCGGGGAAACATTCAGTACTTC.

V usage is TRBV2 and J usage is TRBJ1-2; weak D call: TRBD1 (5 bases). Per germline, CDR1 SNHLY and CDR2 FYNNEI. The CDR3 has 13 amino acids. V shed 3 bases and J shed 3 bases, with 8 bases lying between them. The CDR3 bases are TGTGCCAGCAGTGACGCGGGGGACTATGGCTACACCTTC. It codes for CASSDAGDYGYTF.

The genes are TRBV14 and TRBJ2-3; TRBD2 agrees at 10 bases. Losses at the gene ends were 0 bases for V and 4 bases for J; bases not matched to a gene: 7. The CDR3 has 17 amino acids. The germline V gene encodes CDR1 SGHDN and CDR2 FVKESK. CDR3 nucleotides: TGTGCCAGCAGCCAAGATCGGGGGACTAGCGTCGCAGATACGCAGTATTTT. It is translated as CASSQDRGTSVADTQYF.

This clone is medium-sized in the sample. At the DNA level, this CDR3 is encoded by other sequences in the same sample as well. This chain links TRBV11-2 with TRBJ2-7; D is unclear. Germline CDR1 is SGHAT and CDR2 is FQNNGV. The germline V and J ends were trimmed by 0 bases and 2 bases, with 5 bases remaining between them. CDR3 length equals 13 residues. The CDR3 sequence is CASSLDPPYEQYF. The CDR3 bases are TGTGCCAGCAGCTTAGATCCTCCCTACGAGCAGTACTTC.

CDR3 sequence: CASRTGRANQPQHF. CDR3 in DNA: TGTGCCAGCAGGACAGGTCGGGCCAATCAGCCCCAGCATTTT. The chain uses TRBV5-8 and TRBJ1-5; the D gene is possibly TRBD1 (6 bases). Germline CDR1 SGHTS, CDR2 YDEGEE. The CDR3 length is 14 residues. Trimming left V 5 bases short and J 3 bases short, with 12 bases between.

V and J are TRBV5-5 and TRBJ2-1, with D maybe TRBD2 (6 bases). Trimming removed 6 bases from V and 7 bases from J, with 23 bases in between. The germline V gene encodes CDR1 SGHKS and CDR2 YYEKEE (reference sequence). The CDR3 consists of 16 residues. Here the CDR3 reads CASTLAQLTSWNEQFF. The CDR3 DNA follows: TGTGCCAGCACCCTCGCTCAGTTGACTAGTTGGAATGAGCAGTTCTTC.

V and J are TRBV10-3 and TRBJ2-1; 11 bases map to TRBD2. The CDR3 consists of 15 residues. Germline CDR1 and CDR2: ENHRY and SYGVKD. The V and J ends lost 6 bases and 5 bases, in that order; junction bases with no gene match: 6. In nucleotides, the CDR3 is TGTGCCATCAGACCGGGACTAGCGGATCACAATGAGCAGTTCTTC. Protein: CAIRPGLADHNEQFF.

CDR3 bases: TGCGCCAGCAGCTTGGTAGGGGGGTACACTAGTTCGGACTATGGCTACACCTTC. Protein product: CASSLVGGYTSSDYGYTF. This chain connects TRBV5-1 to TRBJ1-2; D is possibly TRBD1 (6 bases). Looked up from germline, CDR1 is SGHRS and CDR2 is YFSETQ. The CDR3 covers 18 residues. Trimming removed 0 bases from V and 3 bases from J, with 21 bases in between.

The rearrangement links TRBV2 to TRBJ2-3, with TRBD1 matching 7 bases. This CDR3 has 15 residues. CDR1 and CDR2 (germline): SNHLY, FYNNEI. J lost 0 bases, V lost 5 bases, and 5 bases had no gene match. DNA of the CDR3: TGTGCCAGCAGTCCCCCGGGACAGAGCACAGATACGCAGTATTTT. This gives the protein CASSPPGQSTDTQYF.

The V gene is TRBV19, the J gene TRBJ2-7, with D perhaps TRBD2 (6 bases). CDR1 is LNHDA, CDR2 SQIVND, per germline (reference sequence). This CDR3 has 12 residues. V lost 3 bases and J 7 bases, leaving 10 bases between the germline ends. The CDR3, as DNA: TGTGCCAGTAGTATCGGAGGGAGAGAGCAGTACTTC. Protein sequence: CASSIGGREQYF.

In this sample, this clone turned up a few times. J is TRBJ2-1 and V is TRBV15; 10 bases agree with TRBD1. This CDR3 has 17 residues. Germline V gene data show CDR1 as LNHNV and CDR2 as YYDKDF (reference sequence). With 2 bases clipped from V and 6 bases from J, the junction kept 10 bases outside the gene matches. The CDR3 DNA is TGTGCCACCAGCAGACGTAACACCGGGACAGGGGTCAATGAGCAGTTCTTC. Residues: CATSRRNTGTGVNEQFF.

This rearrangement joins TRBV9 to TRBJ2-7; D ambiguous. Germline-derived CDR1 and CDR2 are SGDLS and YYNGEE. Trimming cost V 0 bases and J 3 bases, with 7 bases left between them. The CDR3 is 13 residues long. The CDR3 loop reads CASSVDGDYEQYF. The CDR3 coding sequence is TGTGCCAGCAGCGTAGATGGGGACTACGAGCAGTACTTC. Complete variable domain (other parts from reference TRBV9 and TRBJ2-7): DSGVTQTPKHLITATGQRVTLRCSPRSGDLSVYWYQQSLDQGLQFLIQYYNGEERAKGNILERFSAQQFPDLHSELNLSSLELGDSALYFCASSVDGDYEQYFGPGTRLTVT.

The V and J genes are TRBV30 and TRBJ2-7, with 10 bases aligning to TRBD1. V was clipped by 3 bases and J by 3 bases; unmatched bases: 2. CDR1 is GTSNPN, CDR2 SVGIG, per germline (reference sequence). The CDR3 has 13 residues. In DNA, the CDR3 is TGTGCCTGGAGGGGGACAGGGGACTACGAGCAGTACTTC. Translation: CAWRGTGDYEQYF.

Written as DNA, the CDR3 is TGTGCCAGCAGTAGCCGCTTAGCGGCAACCAATGAGCAGTTCTTC. It specifies CASSSRLAATNEQFF. The gene calls are TRBV6-1 and TRBJ2-1, with D perhaps matching TRBD2 (6 bases). Trimming left V 5 bases short and J 6 bases short, with 17 bases between. Germline CDR1 is MNHNS and CDR2 is SASEGT. The CDR3 has 15 residues.

This clone was counted between two and nine times. The chain is built from TRBV19 and TRBJ1-1; D gene unclear. The CDR3 extends over 15 amino acids. The germline V and J ends were trimmed by 6 bases and 1 base, with 15 bases remaining between them. From germline, CDR1 is LNHDA and CDR2 SQIVND (reference sequence). The CDR3 sequence is CASSPAGTANTEAFF. CDR3 DNA: TGTGCCAGTAGCCCAGCGGGCACGGCGAACACTGAAGCTTTCTTT.

The V and J genes are TRBV6-5 and TRBJ2-5; TRBD2 might be the D (6 bases). The V end lost 2 bases, the J end lost 9 bases, and 7 bases lay between the germline ends. The germline V gene encodes CDR1 MNHEY and CDR2 SVGAGI. The CDR3 runs to 11 residues. The CDR3 DNA reads as TGTGCCAGCAGTTACGGGGGGTCCCAGTACTTC. Its translation is CASSYGGSQYF.

V is TRBV19 and J is TRBJ2-1, with TRBD2 matching over 13 bases. The germline V gene encodes CDR1 LNHDA and CDR2 SQIVND (reference sequence). J lost 7 bases, V lost 4 bases, and 4 bases had no gene match. The CDR3 has 15 residues. CDR3 protein: CASSTLAGGVNEQFF. DNA for the CDR3: TGTGCCAGTAGTACACTAGCGGGAGGGGTAAATGAGCAGTTCTTC.

V usage is TRBV5-1 and J usage is TRBJ2-1; D is uncertain. There are 15 residues in the CDR3. CDR1 and CDR2 (germline): SGHRS, YFSETQ. V was shortened by 0 bases and J by 4 bases, with 11 bases between the two germline ends. Written as DNA, the CDR3 is TGCGCCAGCAGCTTGGAAACGGGCCCATACAATGAGCAGTTCTTC. Translated, it gives CASSLETGPYNEQFF.

The rearrangement links TRBV9 to TRBJ2-2, with D unresolved. V shed 5 bases and J shed 2 bases, with 1 base lying between them. The germline CDR1 and CDR2 sequences are SGDLS and YYNGEE. CDR3 length: 11 residues. The CDR3 is CASSNTGELFF. In DNA, the CDR3 is TGTGCCAGCAGTAACACCGGGGAGCTGTTTTTT.

This clone has a single count. The CDR3 region has the DNA TGTGCCAGTCAGAGACAAGGAGCGGGCTATGGCTACACCTTC. Residues: CASQRQGAGYGYTF. The chain combines TRBV27 with TRBJ1-2; D not resolved. The germline V and J ends were trimmed by 9 bases and 4 bases, with 18 bases remaining between them. CDR1 MNHEY and CDR2 SMNVEV come from the germline V gene (reference sequence). The CDR3 sequence is 14 residues long.

V and J are TRBV4-1 and TRBJ1-1; a possible D gene is TRBD1 (6 bases). Germline V gene data show CDR1 as MGHRA and CDR2 as YSYEKL. The CDR3 runs 15 residues. V dropped 0 bases and J dropped 2 bases, with 10 bases sitting between them. The CDR3 DNA follows: TGCGCCAGCAGCCAAGATCCAGGGGTCAACACTGAAGCTTTCTTT. It is translated as CASSQDPGVNTEAFF.

The chain links TRBV28 to TRBJ1-2, with TRBD1 matching over 8 bases. Losses at the gene ends were 5 bases for V and 2 bases for J; bases not matched to a gene: 4. CDR1 is MDHEN, CDR2 SYDVKM, per germline. The CDR3 sequence is 14 residues long. The CDR3 nucleotides are TGTGCCAGCAGTCCGGGACAGGAAAACTATGGCTACACCTTC. This sequence encodes CASSPGQENYGYTF.